This TCR beta chain originates from a study of T cells in Graves' hyperthyroidism and ophthalmopathy. CDR3 length: 13 amino acids. The V and J ends lost 1 base and 5 bases respectively, with 8 bases between them. The germline V gene encodes CDR1 SGHAT and CDR2 FQNNGV. Authors of the study amplified TCR beta CDR3 regions from RNA transcripts. Primed by the HTBI set, a first-round RT-PCR was run on the TCR CDR3. TCRdb processed the multiplex PCR reads anew with MiXCR; each CDR3 protein has one entry. Seen here are approximately 510,000 distinct CDR3 sequences, around 43% observed once, and the top ten hold approximately 44%. Exclusion criteria comprised uncontrolled infection, other autoimmune disease, pregnancy or lactation.

The sequence came from an adult woman with Graves' disease, either hyperthyroidism or ophthalmopathy (not recorded which). Sequenced input: peripheral blood or thyroid tissue (not recorded which). The chain couples TRBV11-2 to TRBJ1-2, with unresolved D. The CDR3 here is CASSLVPEYGYTF. For the CDR3, the DNA is TGTGCCAGCAGCTTAGTGCCGGAATATGGCTACACCTTC.